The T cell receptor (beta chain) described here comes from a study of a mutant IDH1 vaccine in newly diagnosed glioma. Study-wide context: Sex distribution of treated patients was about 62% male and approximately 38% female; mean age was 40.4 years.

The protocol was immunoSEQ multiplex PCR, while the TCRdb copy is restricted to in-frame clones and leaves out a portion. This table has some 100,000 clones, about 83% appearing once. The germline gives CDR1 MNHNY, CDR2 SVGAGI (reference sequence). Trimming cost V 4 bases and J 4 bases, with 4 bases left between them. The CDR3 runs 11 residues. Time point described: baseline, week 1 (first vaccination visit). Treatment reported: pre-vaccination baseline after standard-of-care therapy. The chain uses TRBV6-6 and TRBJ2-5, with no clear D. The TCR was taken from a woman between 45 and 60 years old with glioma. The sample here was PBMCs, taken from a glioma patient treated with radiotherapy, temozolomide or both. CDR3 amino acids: CASSLGETQYF. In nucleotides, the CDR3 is TGTGCCAGCAGTTTGGGAGAGACCCAGTACTTC.